The rows below give T cell receptor beta chains drawn from one sample of a study of control samples from healthy donors and cancer patients. The table came from immunoSEQ multiplex PCR; TCRdb's copy has only in-frame clones and leaves some out. The profile shows fewer than 95,000 clones, approximately 86% of them singletons. Source material: blood. The receptors were sampled from a woman in her forties or fifties in good health. The CDR3 runs from the conserved cysteine through the conserved F or W. Fields, in order: D gene, V gene, clone size, J gene, CDR3 DNA, CDR3 protein. A D gene is named only where the DNA matches it firmly. Clone size is stated in some rows and not others, as once, few, many or a class when expanded.

>NA|TRBV9|once|TRBJ1-4
TGTGCCAGCAGCGTAGGGGCAGGGACTAATGAAAAACTGTTTTTT
CASSVGAGTNEKLFF
>NA|TRBV27|NA|TRBJ1-5
TGTGCCAGCAGTTTATCGAGGAGTATAGGCAATCAGCCCCAGCATTTT
CASSLSRSIGNQPQHF
>NA|TRBV7-2|NA|TRBJ2-2
TGTGCCAGCAGCTTAGTTGTGGGGCTAGTGGGCGGGGAGCTGTTTTTT
CASSLVVGLVGGELFF
>NA|TRBV6-2/TRBV6-3|NA|TRBJ2-6
TGTGCCAGCAGTCGGCCTACATCTGGGGCCAACGTCCTGACTTTC
CASSRPTSGANVLTF
>NA|TRBV27|NA|TRBJ2-2
TGTGCCAGCAGTTTAAATACTCAAGTGACCGGGGAGCTGTTTTTT
CASSLNTQVTGELFF
>TRBD2|TRBV28|few|TRBJ2-3
TGTGCCAGCACCCCCCGCGGGGGGGCCTCCTCAGATACGCAGTATTTT
CASTPRGGASSDTQYF
>TRBD1|TRBV27|NA|TRBJ2-7
TGTGCCAGCAGGAGACAGGGGGCCTTTTCCGGATCCTACGAGCAGTACTTC
CASRRQGAFSGSYEQYF
>TRBD1|TRBV6-2/TRBV6-3|NA|TRBJ1-5
TGTGCCAGCAGTAACAGGGGTCAGCCCCAGCATTTT
CASSNRGQPQHF
>NA|TRBV29-1|NA|TRBJ2-5
TGCAGCGTGGAGGGGGGGCAAGAGACCCAGTACTTC
CSVEGGQETQYF
>NA|TRBV19|NA|TRBJ1-1
TGTGCCAGTAGTAGCGAGGGACACCCGGGCACTGAAGCTTTCTTT
CASSSEGHPGTEAFF
>TRBD2|TRBV5-1|NA|TRBJ2-3
TGCGCCAGCAGCCCCAGACGGGAGGCCAAGACAGATACGCAGTATTTT
CASSPRREAKTDTQYF
>NA|TRBV6-5|NA|TRBJ2-3
TGTGCCACCGGTCGACCCTCCACAGATACGCAGTATTTT
CATGRPSTDTQYF
>TRBD1|TRBV19|NA|TRBJ2-5
TGTGCCAGTAGCCGACAGGGGGGGACCCAGTACTTC
CASSRQGGTQYF
>TRBD1|TRBV7-2|NA|TRBJ1-1
TGTGCCAGCAGCTTAGCAGCAGGGGGCTGGTCTGAAGCTTTCTTT
CASSLAAGGWSEAFF
>TRBD2|TRBV18|NA|TRBJ2-5
TGTGCCAGCCAGCGGGGGGGCGCGACTCAGACCCAGTACTTC
CASQRGGATQTQYF
>NA|TRBV11-3|NA|TRBJ2-1
TGTGCCAGCAGCCTAATAAGGAACAATGAGCAGTTCTTC
CASSLIRNNEQFF
>NA|TRBV24-1|NA|TRBJ2-1
TGTGCCACCAGTGATGGGACCTGGAACAATGAGCAGTTCTTC
CATSDGTWNNEQFF